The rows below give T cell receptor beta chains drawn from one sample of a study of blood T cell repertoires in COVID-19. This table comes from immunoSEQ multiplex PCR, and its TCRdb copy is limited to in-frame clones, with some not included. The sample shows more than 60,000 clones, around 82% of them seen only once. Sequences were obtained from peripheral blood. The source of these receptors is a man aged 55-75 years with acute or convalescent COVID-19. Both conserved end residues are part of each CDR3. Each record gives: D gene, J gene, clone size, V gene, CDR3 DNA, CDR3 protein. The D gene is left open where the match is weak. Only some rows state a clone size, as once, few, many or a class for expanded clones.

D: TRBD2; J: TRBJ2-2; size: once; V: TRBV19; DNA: TGTGCCAGTAAAGGACTAGCGGGCTTTACCGGGGAGCTGTTTTTT; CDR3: CASKGLAGFTGELFF
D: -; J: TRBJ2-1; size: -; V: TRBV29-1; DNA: TGCAGCGCCGAGGGTCTAGCCCCCAATGAGCAGTTCTTC; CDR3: CSAEGLAPNEQFF
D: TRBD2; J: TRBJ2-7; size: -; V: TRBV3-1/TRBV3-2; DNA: TGTGCCAGCAGCCAAGGAGGACTAGTTAGTTTCGAGCAGTACTTC; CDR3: CASSQGGLVSFEQYF
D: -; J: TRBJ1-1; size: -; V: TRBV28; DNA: TGTGCCAGCGTAGGGGGGGGCGCGTACACTGAAGCTTTCTTT; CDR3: CASVGGGAYTEAFF
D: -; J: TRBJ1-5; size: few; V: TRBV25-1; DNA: TGTGCCAGCAGTGGGGCAGGGAGCAATCAGCCCCAGCATTTT; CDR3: CASSGAGSNQPQHF
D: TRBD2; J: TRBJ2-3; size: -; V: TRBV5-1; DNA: TGCGCCAGCAGCCCGGGACTACACACAGATACGCAGTATTTT; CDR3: CASSPGLHTDTQYF
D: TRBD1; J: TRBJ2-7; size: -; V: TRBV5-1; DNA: TGCGCCAGCAGCTTGCAGGGACAGTCCTCCTACGAGCAGTACTTC; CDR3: CASSLQGQSSYEQYF
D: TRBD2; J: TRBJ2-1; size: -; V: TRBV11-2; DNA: TGTGCCAGCAGCCGCTGGAGAATCGGGAGGGGAATGGATGAGCAGTTCTTC; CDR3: CASSRWRIGRGMDEQFF
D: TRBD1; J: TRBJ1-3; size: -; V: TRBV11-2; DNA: TGTGCCAGCAGCCCTTTAACAGGGGCGGGAAACACCATATATTTT; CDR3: CASSPLTGAGNTIYF
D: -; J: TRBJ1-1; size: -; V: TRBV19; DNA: TGTGCCAGTAGTATGAGGAGGGAAGCTTTCTTT; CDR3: CASSMRREAFF
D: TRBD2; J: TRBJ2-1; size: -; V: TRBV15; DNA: TGTGCCACCAGCAGCCACCGCGGGGGGAGTAGGGGCAATGAGCAGTTCTTC; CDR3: CATSSHRGGSRGNEQFF
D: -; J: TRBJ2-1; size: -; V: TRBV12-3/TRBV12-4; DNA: TGTGCCAGCAGTTTAGTCTTCTCTAATGAGCAGTTCTTC; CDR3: CASSLVFSNEQFF
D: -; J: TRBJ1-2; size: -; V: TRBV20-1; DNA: TGCAGTGCTAGACAGGGTTTGGGCTACACCTTC; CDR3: CSARQGLGYTF
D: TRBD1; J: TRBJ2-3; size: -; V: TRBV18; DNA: TGTGCCAGCTCACCCACAACAGGGGGCGAAGTCGGGTATTTT; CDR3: CASSPTTGGEVGYF
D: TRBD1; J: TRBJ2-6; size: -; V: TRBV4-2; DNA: TGTGCCAGCAGCCAATTTTCCTTCATTCCGGGACAGCCGTACTCTGGGGCCAACGTCCTGACTTTC; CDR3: CASSQFSFIPGQPYSGANVLTF
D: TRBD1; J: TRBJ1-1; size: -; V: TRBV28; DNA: TGTGCCAGCAGTTCCGCCGGGACAGGGAGCGATGAAGCTTTCTTT; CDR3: CASSSAGTGSDEAFF
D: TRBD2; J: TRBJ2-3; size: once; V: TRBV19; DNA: TGTGCCAGTAGTCTAACACCACTAGCGGGAGTCACAGATACGCAGTATTTT; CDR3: CASSLTPLAGVTDTQYF
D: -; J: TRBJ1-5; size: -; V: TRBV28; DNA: TGTGCCAGCAGAAATACGGGGGATCATCAGCCCCAGCATTTT; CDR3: CASRNTGDHQPQHF
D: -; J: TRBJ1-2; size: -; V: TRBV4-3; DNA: TGCGCCAGCAGCCAAGTTGCAGGTTCTAACTATGGCTACACCTTC; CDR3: CASSQVAGSNYGYTF
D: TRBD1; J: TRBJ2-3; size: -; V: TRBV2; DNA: TGTGCCAGCATTATGGGACAGGGATTTGCAGATACGCAGTATTTT; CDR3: CASIMGQGFADTQYF
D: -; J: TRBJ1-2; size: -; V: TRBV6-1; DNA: TGTGCCAGCAGTGAAGATGGGACACACGGCTACACCTTC; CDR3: CASSEDGTHGYTF
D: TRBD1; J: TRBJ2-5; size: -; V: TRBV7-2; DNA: TGTGCCAGCAGCTGGACAGGGCAACAAGAGACCCAGTACTTC; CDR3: CASSWTGQQETQYF
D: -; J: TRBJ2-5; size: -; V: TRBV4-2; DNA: TGTGCCAGCAGCCAGGACCCGGGACTGAGGCAAGAGACCCAGTACTTC; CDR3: CASSQDPGLRQETQYF
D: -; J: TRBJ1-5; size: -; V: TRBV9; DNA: TGTGCCAGCAGCGTAGGGGGCACCTACAATCAGCCCCAGCATTTT; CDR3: CASSVGGTYNQPQHF